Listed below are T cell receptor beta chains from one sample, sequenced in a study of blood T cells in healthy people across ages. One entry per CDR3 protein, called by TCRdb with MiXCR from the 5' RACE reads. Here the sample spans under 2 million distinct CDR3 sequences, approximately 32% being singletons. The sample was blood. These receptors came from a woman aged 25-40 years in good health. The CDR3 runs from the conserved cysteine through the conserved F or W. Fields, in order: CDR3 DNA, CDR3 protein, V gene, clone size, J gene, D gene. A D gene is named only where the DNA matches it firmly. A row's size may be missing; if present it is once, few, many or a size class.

DNA: TGTGCCAGCAGCTTATTGGGACAGGGTGAAGGGAACATTCAGTACTTC; CDR3: CASSLLGQGEGNIQYF; V: TRBV13; size: -; J: TRBJ2-4; D: TRBD1
DNA: TGTGCCAGCAGTTTATCGACGAACACTGAAGCTTTCTTT; CDR3: CASSLSTNTEAFF; V: TRBV27; size: many; J: TRBJ1-1; D: -
DNA: TGTGCCAGCAGCTTAGTTGGCTCCAATGAGCAGTTCTTC; CDR3: CASSLVGSNEQFF; V: TRBV11-2; size: many; J: TRBJ2-1; D: -
DNA: TGCAGTGGCAAGCGGGGCGGGGGATACAATGAGCAGTTCTTC; CDR3: CSGKRGGGYNEQFF; V: TRBV20-1; size: few; J: TRBJ2-1; D: TRBD2
DNA: TGTGCCAGCAGCTTCCCTTCTAAACGGGAGGGTTACAATGAGCAGTTCTTC; CDR3: CASSFPSKREGYNEQFF; V: TRBV7-9; size: few; J: TRBJ2-1; D: TRBD2
DNA: TGTGCCATCAGCGAAGAGGGAGCTAGCAAAGAGACCCAGTACTTC; CDR3: CAISEEGASKETQYF; V: TRBV10-3; size: few; J: TRBJ2-5; D: -
DNA: TGCGCCAGCAGAGACCGAGGGGCTGCTGAAGCTTTCTTT; CDR3: CASRDRGAAEAFF; V: TRBV5-1; size: few; J: TRBJ1-1; D: -
DNA: TGTGCCAGCTCACCGCGACCGGGACAGGGGCATGGTGAGCAGTTCTTC; CDR3: CASSPRPGQGHGEQFF; V: TRBV18; size: few; J: TRBJ2-1; D: TRBD1
DNA: TGTGCCAGCTCGCCACTAGCGGGAGATTTGGTCGAGCAGTACTTC; CDR3: CASSPLAGDLVEQYF; V: TRBV18; size: few; J: TRBJ2-7; D: TRBD2
DNA: TGTGCCAGCAGCTTATGGCAGCCCCGGGGAGACAATGAGCAGTTCTTC; CDR3: CASSLWQPRGDNEQFF; V: TRBV13; size: -; J: TRBJ2-1; D: -
DNA: TGCAGTGCTAGAATCCCAGGGAGTCTGGAGACCCAGTACTTC; CDR3: CSARIPGSLETQYF; V: TRBV20-1; size: -; J: TRBJ2-5; D: -
DNA: TGTGCCAGCAGTTTAGCGCAAAGAGCCTCCAATCAGCCCCAGCATTTT; CDR3: CASSLAQRASNQPQHF; V: TRBV12-3/TRBV12-4; size: few; J: TRBJ1-5; D: -
DNA: TGCGCCAGCAGCCTATCGGCGACTAGCGGGGGCCTAGGTGAGCAGTTCTTC; CDR3: CASSLSATSGGLGEQFF; V: TRBV5-1; size: few; J: TRBJ2-1; D: TRBD2
DNA: TGTGCCAGCAGCTTTTGGGAGGGTAGGAACGAGCAGTACTTC; CDR3: CASSFWEGRNEQYF; V: TRBV5-5; size: -; J: TRBJ2-7; D: TRBD2
DNA: TGTGCCAGCAGCCTAGACTTAGCGTATCAGTTCTTC; CDR3: CASSLDLAYQFF; V: TRBV6-6; size: many; J: TRBJ2-1; D: -
DNA: TGTGCCAGCAGCGACCCGAGTAGCTTATACTACGAGCAGTACTTC; CDR3: CASSDPSSLYYEQYF; V: TRBV7-9; size: few; J: TRBJ2-7; D: -
DNA: TGTACCAGCACTCGGGAGCACAATGAGCAGTTCTTC; CDR3: CTSTREHNEQFF; V: TRBV28; size: -; J: TRBJ2-1; D: -
DNA: TGTGCCAGCGACCCACTAGCGGGAGTAGGTGAGCAGTACTTC; CDR3: CASDPLAGVGEQYF; V: TRBV7-9; size: -; J: TRBJ2-7; D: TRBD2
DNA: TGTGCCATCAGTGAGTCGACGGGACAGGGGTCTGGGGCCAACGTCCTGACTTTC; CDR3: CAISESTGQGSGANVLTF; V: TRBV10-3; size: few; J: TRBJ2-6; D: TRBD1
DNA: TGTGCCAGCAGCCCCGAGGGCCTACAAGAGACCCAGTACTTC; CDR3: CASSPEGLQETQYF; V: TRBV7-9; size: many; J: TRBJ2-5; D: -
DNA: TGTGCCAGCAGCTTCGGGTTGTCTGAAGCTTTCTTT; CDR3: CASSFGLSEAFF; V: TRBV7-3; size: few; J: TRBJ1-1; D: -
DNA: TGTGCCAGCAGTTTGGACAGGAGGCACACAGATACGCAGTATTTT; CDR3: CASSLDRRHTDTQYF; V: TRBV28; size: -; J: TRBJ2-3; D: TRBD1
DNA: TGTGCCAGCAGTTCGGGGACAGGGAGATATGGCTACACCTTC; CDR3: CASSSGTGRYGYTF; V: TRBV27; size: few; J: TRBJ1-2; D: TRBD1
DNA: TGTGCCAGCAGCGTAGGGCCAGATAGTGGGAACACTGAAGCTTTCTTT; CDR3: CASSVGPDSGNTEAFF; V: TRBV9; size: -; J: TRBJ1-1; D: -
DNA: TGTGCCAGCAGCTTAGGAGGACTAGCGGCCAACACAGATACGCAGTATTTT; CDR3: CASSLGGLAANTDTQYF; V: TRBV7-2; size: -; J: TRBJ2-3; D: TRBD2
DNA: TGTGCCATCGCGGGTCCCCGGAGCGAGCAGTACTTC; CDR3: CAIAGPRSEQYF; V: TRBV7-9; size: -; J: TRBJ2-7; D: -
DNA: TGTGCCACCAGGGCCCAGGGACGAAGAGAGACCCAGTACTTC; CDR3: CATRAQGRRETQYF; V: TRBV24-1; size: -; J: TRBJ2-5; D: -
DNA: TGTGCCTGGTCGCCGAGGAGCACAGATACGCAGTATTTT; CDR3: CAWSPRSTDTQYF; V: TRBV30; size: once; J: TRBJ2-3; D: -
DNA: TGTGCCAGCAGTTACTCAGGGACAGGTCAAGAGACCCAGTACTTC; CDR3: CASSYSGTGQETQYF; V: TRBV6-5; size: many; J: TRBJ2-5; D: TRBD1
DNA: TGTGCCAGCGGAGGACAGGGGATTTCCTACGAGCAGTACTTC; CDR3: CASGGQGISYEQYF; V: TRBV2; size: -; J: TRBJ2-7; D: TRBD1
DNA: TGCAGTGCTAGAACTAGCGGGAGGACGTGGGACGAGCAGTACTTC; CDR3: CSARTSGRTWDEQYF; V: TRBV20-1; size: -; J: TRBJ2-7; D: TRBD2
DNA: TGCGCCAGCAGCCAAGTACTACTCTCCTACGGGCAGTACTTC; CDR3: CASSQVLLSYGQYF; V: TRBV4-1; size: -; J: TRBJ2-7; D: -
DNA: TGTGCCAGCACCCTGGGCCAAGGGCTCGTCTACACCTTC; CDR3: CASTLGQGLVYTF; V: TRBV28; size: -; J: TRBJ1-2; D: -
DNA: TGTGCCAGCAGCGTAGAAAGGCAGGGATACAACTATGGCTACACCTTC; CDR3: CASSVERQGYNYGYTF; V: TRBV9; size: -; J: TRBJ1-2; D: -
DNA: TGCGCCAGCAGCCAACTCTTGGGGGGAGGGAACACAGATACGCAGTATTTT; CDR3: CASSQLLGGGNTDTQYF; V: TRBV4-1; size: -; J: TRBJ2-3; D: TRBD2
DNA: TGTGCCAGCAGGACCGAACGGACAGGGCCGTTTTTT; CDR3: CASRTERTGPFF; V: TRBV12-3/TRBV12-4; size: -; J: TRBJ1-4; D: TRBD1
DNA: TGTGCCAGCAGTTTATCGAAGGGAAAACAAAACATTCAGTACTTC; CDR3: CASSLSKGKQNIQYF; V: TRBV27; size: -; J: TRBJ2-4; D: -
DNA: TGTGCCAGCAGCTTAGGTCTAGCGACCGTTAATTACCAAGAGACCCAGTACTTC; CDR3: CASSLGLATVNYQETQYF; V: TRBV7-9; size: few; J: TRBJ2-5; D: -
DNA: TGTGCCAGCAGCCCGCAGCCTTTTCAAGGACAGAGCACTGAAGCTTTCTTT; CDR3: CASSPQPFQGQSTEAFF; V: TRBV7-3; size: -; J: TRBJ1-1; D: -
DNA: TGTGCCAGCAGTCTCCGGACAGGGGTCCCGCCGATCACAGATACGCAGTATTTT; CDR3: CASSLRTGVPPITDTQYF; V: TRBV28; size: few; J: TRBJ2-3; D: TRBD1
DNA: TGCAGTGCTAGTGATGGGATAAATCAGCCCCAGCATTTT; CDR3: CSASDGINQPQHF; V: TRBV20-1; size: -; J: TRBJ1-5; D: -
DNA: TGTGCCAGCAGTTACGGGGTCAATCAGCCCCAGCATTTT; CDR3: CASSYGVNQPQHF; V: TRBV6-5; size: many; J: TRBJ1-5; D: -
DNA: TGTGCCAGCAGTGTCCTACAGGGGGCCTACGAGCAGTACTTC; CDR3: CASSVLQGAYEQYF; V: TRBV2; size: -; J: TRBJ2-7; D: TRBD1
DNA: TGTGCCAGCAGTGCCTGGACGGGCTATGGCTACACCTTC; CDR3: CASSAWTGYGYTF; V: TRBV27; size: few; J: TRBJ1-2; D: -